These T cell receptor beta chains were read from a single sample in a study of shared clonotypes between healthy human individuals. The table came from immunoSEQ multiplex PCR; TCRdb's copy has only in-frame clones and leaves some out. The data contain 2 million to 2.5 million clones, roughly 94% of them singletons. The source material was naive CD4+ T cells sorted from blood. Receptors were obtained from a man between 18 and 35 years old in good health. CDR3s include the opening cysteine and the closing phenylalanine or tryptophan. Each record gives: D gene, CDR3 length, J gene, V gene, clone size, CDR3 protein, CDR3 DNA. A D gene is named only where the DNA matches it firmly. The size entry is marked missing in some rows and otherwise reads once, few, many or a size class.

>TRBD1|17|TRBJ2-2|TRBV5-1|.
CASSVNFGQGNTGELFF
TGCGCCAGCAGCGTCAACTTCGGACAGGGGAACACCGGGGAGCTGTTTTTT
>TRBD2|15|TRBJ2-7|TRBV5-4|.
CASSLAVAGALEQYF
TGTGCCAGCAGCTTGGCCGTCGCGGGAGCCCTCGAGCAGTACTTC
>TRBD2|17|TRBJ2-2|TRBV11-3|.
CASSLVGLAGVTGELFF
TGTGCCAGCAGCTTAGTGGGACTAGCGGGAGTCACCGGGGAGCTGTTTTTT
>.|13|TRBJ2-3|TRBV7-3|.
CASSLFSTDTQYF
TGTGCCAGCAGCTTATTTAGCACAGATACGCAGTATTTT
>TRBD1|14|TRBJ2-7|TRBV5-4|.
CASSEQGARREQYF
TGTGCCAGCAGTGAACAGGGGGCGCGTCGCGAGCAGTACTTC
>TRBD1|16|TRBJ1-6|TRBV11-2|.
CASSPYLTGNNSPLHF
TGTGCCAGCAGCCCCTACCTGACAGGGAATAATTCACCCCTCCACTTT
>TRBD2|18|TRBJ2-7|TRBV5-6|.
CASSLLAGGLMSSYEQYF
TGTGCCAGCAGCTTACTAGCGGGAGGACTCATGAGCTCCTACGAGCAGTACTTC
>.|15|TRBJ1-1|TRBV11-3|.
CASSSGRPMNTEAFF
TGTGCCAGCAGCTCCGGCCGGCCGATGAACACTGAAGCTTTCTTT
>TRBD1|14|TRBJ1-5|TRBV2|.
CASSEIQGSQPQHF
TGTGCCAGCAGTGAAATACAGGGGAGTCAGCCCCAGCATTTT
>.|16|TRBJ2-5|TRBV5-5|.
CASSAAWPGWRETQYF
TGTGCCAGCAGCGCCGCCTGGCCGGGGTGGAGAGAGACCCAGTACTTC
>.|13|TRBJ2-2|TRBV6-6|once
CASSYGTTGELFF
TGTGCCAGCAGTTACGGGACCACCGGGGAGCTGTTTTTT
>.|11|TRBJ2-1|TRBV7-2|.
CASRLAVEQFF
TGTGCCAGCAGACTAGCAGTTGAGCAGTTCTTC
>TRBD1|13|TRBJ2-5|TRBV10-3|.
CAISQGVQETQYF
TGTGCCATCAGCCAGGGGGTCCAAGAGACCCAGTACTTC
>.|14|TRBJ2-3|TRBV6-1|.
CASTETWSTDTQYF
TGTGCCAGCACCGAAACCTGGAGCACAGATACGCAGTATTTT
>.|15|TRBJ1-2|TRBV6-1|.
CASSVTKSINYGYTF
TGTGCCAGCAGTGTTACGAAATCTATTAACTATGGCTACACCTTC
>TRBD1|17|TRBJ1-3|TRBV5-1|.
CASSPLTGTDSGNTIYF
TGCGCCAGCAGCCCACTGACAGGGACCGACTCTGGAAACACCATATATTTT
>.|15|TRBJ1-4|TRBV5-1|.
CASSLVGPVNEKLFF
TGCGCCAGCAGCTTGGTCGGGCCGGTTAATGAAAAACTGTTTTTT
>.|10|TRBJ2-1|TRBV25-1|.
CASRRNEQFF
TGTGCCAGCCGAAGGAATGAGCAGTTCTTC
>.|16|TRBJ2-7|TRBV15|.
CATSPRTTGRAYEQYF
TGTGCCACCAGCCCCCGGACTACTGGGAGAGCCTACGAGCAGTACTTC
>.|17|TRBJ2-2|TRBV5-8|.
CASTAEGDRLYTGELFF
TGTGCCAGCACCGCTGAGGGGGACCGACTTTACACCGGGGAGCTGTTTTTT
>.|14|TRBJ1-3|TRBV12-5|once
CASGAQGPGNTIYF
TGTGCTAGTGGTGCCCAGGGTCCTGGAAACACCATATATTTT
>.|16|TRBJ1-2|TRBV7-9|.
CASSLGTGQARYGYTF
TGTGCCAGCAGCTTAGGAACAGGGCAAGCGCGGTATGGCTACACCTTC
>.|15|TRBJ1-4|TRBV9|.
CASSVGGGKNEKLFF
TGTGCCAGCAGCGTAGGAGGGGGTAAAAATGAAAAACTGTTTTTT
>TRBD2|13|TRBJ2-7|TRBV7-2|.
CASSLLAGGPQYF
TGTGCCAGCAGTCTTCTAGCGGGAGGGCCGCAGTACTTC
>.|16|TRBJ1-2|TRBV6-5|.
CASRYIPGEAMSGYTF
TGTGCCAGCAGATACATCCCAGGGGAAGCAATGAGTGGCTACACCTTC
>.|11|TRBJ2-5|TRBV28|.
CASSRWETQYF
TGTGCCAGCAGCCGCTGGGAGACCCAGTACTTC
>.|15|TRBJ1-5|TRBV5-1|once
CASSPGGYSNQPQHF
TGCGCCAGCAGCCCCGGGGGGTATAGCAATCAGCCCCAGCATTTT
>.|11|TRBJ1-2|TRBV20-1|.
CSARAQYGYTF
TGCAGTGCTAGGGCCCAGTATGGCTACACCTTC
>.|13|TRBJ2-7|TRBV19|.
CASSLTATYEQYF
TGTGCCAGTAGTCTAACTGCCACCTACGAGCAGTACTTC
>TRBD1|14|TRBJ1-6|TRBV19|few
CASRYGQGGSPLHF
TGTGCCAGTAGATATGGACAGGGCGGTTCACCCCTCCACTTT
>.|14|TRBJ1-2|TRBV10-3|.
CAITATTANYGYTF
TGTGCCATCACTGCGACAACTGCTAACTATGGCTACACCTTC
>.|15|TRBJ2-3|TRBV4-1|.
CASSQFRQSTDTQYF
TGCGCCAGCAGCCAATTCCGACAGAGCACAGATACGCAGTATTTT
>.|11|TRBJ2-5|TRBV29-1|.
CSVDPVGAQYF
TGCAGCGTTGACCCGGTTGGGGCCCAGTACTTC
>TRBD2|18|TRBJ2-2|TRBV4-2|.
CASGGSLGRGVNTGELFF
TGTGCCAGCGGCGGATCTCTGGGGCGGGGGGTAAACACCGGGGAGCTGTTTTTT
>TRBD1|12|TRBJ2-7|TRBV29-1|.
CSVRTGDSEQYF
TGCAGCGTGCGGACAGGGGATTCCGAGCAGTACTTC
>.|13|TRBJ1-2|TRBV11-2|.
CASSPDRFYGYTF
TGTGCCAGCAGCCCGGACAGATTCTATGGCTACACCTTC
>.|13|TRBJ2-1|TRBV30|.
CAWGRVASGEQFF
TGTGCCTGGGGGCGGGTAGCATCGGGTGAGCAGTTCTTC
>.|13|TRBJ1-1|TRBV25-1|.
CASSGGALTEAFF
TGTGCCAGCAGTGGGGGGGCCCTCACTGAAGCTTTCTTT
>.|13|TRBJ1-1|TRBV6-1|.
CASSGGRVTEAFF
TGTGCCAGCAGTGGGGGGAGGGTCACTGAAGCTTTCTTT
>.|15|TRBJ2-7|TRBV9|.
CASSAPPTFPYEQYF
TGTGCCAGCAGCGCCCCTCCGACTTTCCCCTACGAGCAGTACTTC
>TRBD1|12|TRBJ1-2|TRBV30|.
CAWSRQGRGYTF
TGTGCCTGGAGTAGACAGGGGCGAGGCTACACCTTC
>.|14|TRBJ2-7|TRBV30|.
CAWRQNWDTNEQYF
TGTGCCTGGAGGCAAAACTGGGATACCAACGAGCAGTACTTC
>TRBD1|14|TRBJ2-1|TRBV7-2|once
CASTSGTVYNEQFF
TGTGCCAGCACCTCCGGGACAGTCTACAATGAGCAGTTCTTC
>.|17|TRBJ1-6|TRBV18|once
CASSPQSPRAYNSPLHF
TGTGCCAGCTCACCACAATCGCCTAGGGCGTATAATTCACCCCTCCACTTT
>.|15|TRBJ1-2|TRBV30|.
CAWSADRTGLNGYTF
TGTGCCTGGAGCGCCGATCGCACAGGGTTAAATGGCTACACCTTC
>.|14|TRBJ2-7|TRBV18|.
CASSPRTVESEQYF
TGTGCCAGCTCACCGCGGACCGTAGAAAGTGAGCAGTACTTC
>TRBD1|13|TRBJ2-2|TRBV30|.
CASDRDPAGELFF
TGTGCCTCGGACAGGGACCCCGCCGGGGAGCTGTTTTTT
>TRBD1|14|TRBJ2-3|TRBV29-1|.
CSVERQGVTDTQYF
TGCAGCGTTGAGCGACAGGGGGTTACAGATACGCAGTATTTT
>TRBD1|14|TRBJ1-2|TRBV7-9|.
CASSQGGHNYGYTF
TGTGCCAGCAGCCAGGGGGGGCATAACTATGGCTACACCTTC
>.|14|TRBJ2-7|TRBV5-1|.
CASTKEQGSYEQYF
TGCGCCAGCACCAAGGAACAGGGCTCCTACGAGCAGTACTTC
>.|12|TRBJ1-2|TRBV6-6|.
CASSYSMGGYTF
TGTGCCAGCAGTTACTCGATGGGCGGCTACACCTTC
>.|15|TRBJ2-3|TRBV4-3|.
CASSQVYLVTDTQYF
TGCGCCAGCAGCCAAGTATATTTGGTAACAGATACGCAGTATTTT
>.|12|TRBJ1-5|TRBV5-8|.
CASRGLNQPQHF
TGTGCCAGCAGAGGTCTGAATCAGCCCCAGCATTTT
>.|16|TRBJ2-3|TRBV7-2|once
CASSSGLGGGTDTQYF
TGTGCCAGCAGCTCCGGACTCGGAGGGGGCACAGATACGCAGTATTTT